These 28 T cell receptor beta chains were sequenced from one sample in a study of siplizumab effects on memory and regulatory T cells. Profiled with immunoSEQ multiplex PCR; TCRdb holds only in-frame clones, not every one. The sample lists around 100,000 clones, about 91% occurring once. Sequenced input: CD4+ T cells sorted from blood. The receptors originated from a human donor in good health.

This rearrangement joins TRBV25-1 to TRBJ1-1; 7 nucleotides match TRBD1. CDR1 and CDR2 from the germline V gene are MGHDK and SYGVNS. The CDR3 is 13 amino acids. Trimming removed 5 bases from V and 1 base from J; junction bases left unmatched: 1. The CDR3 spells CASSRTGNTEAFF. As DNA, the CDR3 is TGTGCCAGCAGTCGGACAGGGAACACTGAAGCTTTCTTT.

V is TRBV12-2 and J is TRBJ1-2; TRBD1 is taken as the D call from the table, unchecked against the DNA. TRBV12-2 is flagged as a pseudogene. The CDR3 extends over 19 amino acids. CDR3 residues: CASRLVSSDRGPISYGYTF. CDR3 in DNA: TGTGCAAGTCGCTTAGTGAGCTCGGACAGGGGCCCGATTAGCTATGGCTACACCTTC.

The chain links TRBV7-6 to TRBJ2-3, with D perhaps given as TRBD1 or TRBD2 (6 bases each). There are 14 residues in the CDR3. Trimming shortened V by 5 bases and J by 5 bases, and 14 bases separated the two germline ends. In germline, CDR1 is SGHVS, CDR2 FNYEAQ. In DNA form, the CDR3 reads TGTGCCAGCAGCAAGGAAGGGGGGAGAGATACGCAGTATTTT. This gives the protein CASSKEGGRDTQYF.

The chain has TRBV6-4 and TRBJ1-2; no clear D. This CDR3 has 15 residues. Germline loops: CDR1 MRHNA, CDR2 SNTAGT. Trimming removed 6 bases from V and 7 bases from J, with 21 bases in between. This CDR3 reads CASRPEWATFGGYTF. The CDR3 coding sequence is TGTGCCAGCAGACCAGAATGGGCCACCTTTGGTGGCTACACCTTC.

In its sample, this clone was seen a few times. The rearrangement links TRBV12-5 to TRBJ1-1, with D uncertain. Deletions cut 7 bases from V and 6 bases from J, with 9 bases between. The CDR3 has 11 amino acids. The germline CDR1 and CDR2 sequences are LGHNT and FRNRAP. The CDR3 here is CASERGSEAFF. The CDR3 nucleotides are TGTGCTAGTGAGAGAGGGTCTGAAGCTTTCTTT. Looking up the rest from reference TRBV12-5 and TRBJ1-1 gives the full variable domain: DARVTQTPRHKVTEMGQEVTMRCQPILGHNTVFWYRQTMMQGLELLAYFRNRAPLDDSGMPKDRFSAEMPDATLATLKIQPSEPRDSAVYFCASERGSEAFFGQGTRLTVV.

The J gene is TRBJ1-5, the V gene TRBV27, with TRBD1 identical over 11 bases. The CDR3 loop spans 16 amino acids. With V trimmed by 6 bases and J by 0 bases, 4 bases remained unmatched. Germline V gene sequence: CDR1 MNHEY, CDR2 SMNVEV (reference sequence). CDR3 sequence reads: CASRGQGGFSNQPQHF. CDR3 coding DNA: TGTGCCAGCAGGGGACAGGGGGGGTTTAGCAATCAGCCCCAGCATTTT.

CDR3 in amino acids: CASIHEGGSYGYTF. As DNA, the CDR3 is TGTGCCAGCATACATGAGGGTGGGAGCTATGGCTACACCTTC. V gene TRBV2 combines with J gene TRBJ1-2, with D hard to call. Germline CDR1 SNHLY, CDR2 FYNNEI. The CDR3 has 14 residues. V gave up 7 bases and J gave up 4 bases, with 16 bases separating them.

The chain is built from TRBV2 and TRBJ1-5; the D gene is possibly TRBD1 (6 bases). V lost 6 bases and J lost 3, with 15 bases in between. CDR1 and CDR2 from the germline V gene are SNHLY and FYNNEI. There are 15 residues in the CDR3. The CDR3 coding sequence is TGTGCCAGCAGAAGAACAGGGACCGTCAATCAGCCCCAGCATTTT. Its protein is CASRRTGTVNQPQHF.

The chain has TRBV2 and TRBJ2-7, with D tentatively TRBD1 (5 bases). CDR1 and CDR2 (germline): SNHLY, FYNNEI. Deletions cut 10 bases from V and 4 bases from J, with 20 bases between. This CDR3 has 14 residues. Here the CDR3 DNA reads TGTGCCACCTCGATGGGGCCAGGAACGTACGAGCAGTACTTC. Protein: CATSMGPGTYEQYF.

The rearrangement uses TRBV7-8 and TRBJ1-2; 8 bases map to TRBD1. Trimming cost V 3 bases and J 6 bases; bases outside gene matches: 12. CDR1 and CDR2 (germline): SGHVS, FQNEAQ. This CDR3 has 16 amino acids. This CDR3 reads CASSLMGQVNWDGYTF. In DNA, the CDR3 is TGTGCCAGCAGCTTGATGGGACAGGTGAATTGGGATGGCTACACCTTC.

The rearrangement links TRBV4-3 to TRBJ2-1, with 14 bases lining up with TRBD2. From germline, CDR1 is LGHNA and CDR2 YSLEER. CDR3 length: 16 amino acids. With 4 bases clipped from V and 7 bases from J, the junction kept 6 bases outside the gene matches. Here the CDR3 DNA reads TGCGCCAGCAGCCGCGCGACTAGCGGGGGGGTAAATGAGCAGTTCTTC. Translated: CASSRATSGGVNEQFF.

The chain combines TRBV7-9 with TRBJ2-1; tentatively, D is TRBD1 or TRBD2 (5 bases each). The CDR3 is made up of 17 amino acids. Germline lookup yields CDR1 SEHNR and CDR2 FQNEAQ (reference sequence). V lost 5 bases, J lost 4 bases, and 21 bases lay in between. CDR3 loop: CASSNPLGDQRYNEQFF. The CDR3 DNA sequence: TGTGCCAGCAGCAACCCCCTGGGGGACCAGAGATACAATGAGCAGTTCTTC. Full variable domain (remainder filled in from reference TRBV7-9 and TRBJ2-1): DTGVSQNPRHKITKRGQNVTFRCDPISEHNRLYWYRQTLGQGPEFLTYFQNEAQLEKSRLLSDRFSAERPKGSFSTLEIQRTEQGDSAMYLCASSNPLGDQRYNEQFFGPGTRLTVL.

The rearrangement joins TRBV7-9 to TRBJ1-6, with 7 bases identical to TRBD1. This CDR3 comprises 15 residues. Germline V gene lookup returns CDR1 SEHNR and CDR2 FQNEAQ (reference sequence). Trimming at V came to 4 bases and at J to 7 bases, leaving 7 bases not matched to a gene. For the CDR3, the DNA is TGTGCCAGCAGCTATCGACAGGGTCAGAATTCACCCCTCCACTTT. Translated, it gives CASSYRQGQNSPLHF.

V is TRBV5-5 and J is TRBJ2-7, with 8 bases matching TRBD2. CDR3 length: 15 residues. Losses at the gene ends were 0 bases for V and 0 bases for J; bases not matched to a gene: 2. CDR1 SGHKS and CDR2 YYEKEE come from the germline V gene (reference sequence). In nucleotides, the CDR3 is TGTGCCAGCAGCTTGGGTAGCGGGGTCTCCTACGAGCAGTACTTC. Protein sequence: CASSLGSGVSYEQYF.

The gene calls are TRBV27 and TRBJ2-1; 9 nucleotides align to TRBD1. The CDR3 has 15 residues. Looked up from germline, CDR1 is MNHEY and CDR2 is SMNVEV (reference sequence). Trimming removed 7 bases from V and 6 bases from J; junction bases left unmatched: 10. This CDR3 reads CASNKDRGGGNEQFF. CDR3 bases: TGTGCCAGCAACAAGGACAGGGGAGGGGGCAATGAGCAGTTCTTC.

The chain is built from TRBV5-4 and TRBJ2-1; 10 nucleotides agree with TRBD2. CDR1 is SGHNT, CDR2 YYREEE, per germline (reference sequence). V gave up 4 bases and J gave up 5 bases; unmatched junction bases: 6. This CDR3 region has 15 residues. The CDR3 DNA is TGTGCCAGCAGCCAAGGACTAGCGGTTAACAATGAGCAGTTCTTC. Translating it yields CASSQGLAVNNEQFF.

The chain combines TRBV15 with TRBJ2-1; either TRBD1 or TRBD2 may supply D (5 bases each). V lost 0 bases, J lost 0 bases, and 12 bases lay in between. The CDR3 is made up of 17 amino acids. The germline CDR1 and CDR2 sequences are LNHNV and YYDKDF (reference sequence). The CDR3: CATSREVPGSSYNEQFF. The DNA of the CDR3 is TGTGCCACCAGCAGAGAGGTGCCAGGGAGCTCCTACAATGAGCAGTTCTTC.

The chain recombines TRBV12-5 with TRBJ2-5; D unresolved. The V end lost 0 bases, the J end lost 0 bases, and 14 bases lay between the germline ends. Germline assignment: CDR1 LGHNT and CDR2 FRNRAP. The CDR3 spans 17 residues. The CDR3 is CASGLVTSPRNQETQYF. Written as DNA, the CDR3 is TGTGCTAGTGGTTTGGTAACTTCGCCCAGAAACCAAGAGACCCAGTACTTC.

CDR3 coding DNA: TGTGCCAGCAGCTTAAAAGGGGGGGGGTCAGTCCTTAATTCACCCCTCCACTTT. Translating it yields CASSLKGGGSVLNSPLHF. The chain employs TRBV11-2 and TRBJ1-6; a possible D gene is TRBD1 (6 bases). Per the germline V gene, CDR1 is SGHAT and CDR2 is FQNNGV. Trimming took off 2 bases at V and 6 bases at J, with 20 bases between the two ends. CDR3 length: 18 amino acids. The whole variable domain, remainder taken from reference TRBV11-2 and TRBJ1-6, is EAGVAQSPRYKIIEKRQSVAFWCNPISGHATLYWYQQILGQGPKLLIQFQNNGVVDDSQLPKDRFSAERLKGVDSTLKIQPAKLEDSAVYLCASSLKGGGSVLNSPLHFGNGTRLTVT.

The sample holds one count of this clone. CDR3 in amino acids: CATSITPGVNEKLFF. The CDR3 nucleotides read TGTGCCACCAGCATCACCCCGGGGGTTAATGAAAAACTGTTTTTT. The rearrangement uses TRBV15 and TRBJ1-4; a possible D gene is TRBD1 (5 bases). The V gene lost 4 bases and the J gene lost 4 bases, with 13 bases spanning the gap. CDR1 and CDR2 (germline): LNHNV, YYDKDF (reference sequence). The CDR3 has 15 amino acids. Supplemented by reference TRBV15 and TRBJ1-4, the full variable domain reads DAMVIQNPRYQVTQFGKPVTLSCSQTLNHNVMYWYQQKSSQAPKLLFHYYDKDFNNEADTPDNFQSRRPNTSFCFLDIRSPGLGDTAMYLCATSITPGVNEKLFFGSGTQLSVL.

V usage is TRBV29-1 and J usage is TRBJ1-2, with a weak D call TRBD1 (6 bases). The V gene lost 7 bases and the J gene lost 4 bases, with 19 bases spanning the gap. Germline V CDR1 and CDR2: SQVTM, ANQGSEA. The CDR3 covers 14 residues. The CDR3, as DNA: TGCAGCGCTGAGGGGCGGGGGCGAGGCTATGGCTACACCTTC. Translated: CSAEGRGRGYGYTF.

The chain combines TRBV7-8 with TRBJ1-2; TRBD1 matches at 8 bases. V lost 5 bases to trimming and J lost 5 bases; unmatched junction nucleotides: 13. The CDR3 is 16 amino acids. Germline V gene sequence: CDR1 SGHVS, CDR2 FQNEAQ. The DNA of the CDR3 is TGTGCCAGCAGCGCTTCTCAGGGGGCCAACTATTATGGCTACACCTTC. This encodes CASSASQGANYYGYTF.

The chain joins TRBV14 to TRBJ1-1; D is possibly TRBD1 (5 bases). Germline V gives CDR1 SGHDN, CDR2 FVKESK. The CDR3 consists of 13 residues. The V gene lost 4 bases and the J gene lost 6 bases, with 12 bases spanning the gap. The CDR3 coding sequence is TGTGCCAGCAGCCGACAGCAGGTCTCTGAAGCTTTCTTT. It codes for CASSRQQVSEAFF. The whole variable domain, filled in from reference TRBV14 and TRBJ1-1, reads EAGVTQFPSHSVIEKGQTVTLRCDPISGHDNLYWYRRVMGKEIKFLLHFVKESKQDESGMPNNRFLAERTGGTYSTLKVQPAELEDSGVYFCASSRQQVSEAFFGQGTRLTVV.

The chain links TRBV29-1 to TRBJ2-2; unclear D gene. The germline gives CDR1 SQVTM, CDR2 ANQGSEA. Trimming removed 4 bases from V and 2 bases from J, with 20 bases in between. The CDR3 totals 17 residues. The CDR3 sequence: CSVGLGRQPANTGELFF. The CDR3 nucleotides are TGCAGCGTTGGTTTAGGCCGACAACCTGCCAACACCGGGGAGCTGTTTTTT.

The chain has TRBV28 and TRBJ1-1; 11 positions match TRBD1. This CDR3 is 16 amino acids long. Germline V gene lookup returns CDR1 MDHEN and CDR2 SYDVKM. Trimming cost V 10 bases and J 2 bases; bases outside gene matches: 12. In DNA, the CDR3 is TGTGCCAACCAACCGGGACAGGGGGTTCCCAACACTGAAGCTTTCTTT. Encoded protein: CANQPGQGVPNTEAFF.

The V call is TRBV6-5, the J call TRBJ1-5; no firm D call. Germline loops: CDR1 MNHEY, CDR2 SVGAGI. The CDR3 spans 15 residues. Trimming shortened V by 0 bases and J by 10 bases, and 16 bases separated the two germline ends. The CDR3 sequence: CASSYSTTRGSPQHF. CDR3 DNA sequence: TGTGCCAGCAGTTACTCGACCACCCGAGGGAGCCCCCAGCATTTT.

This clone was observed once. The chain is built from TRBV15 and TRBJ2-5; TRBD2 aligns across 7 bases. Losses at the gene ends were 0 bases for V and 11 bases for J; bases not matched to a gene: 9. Per germline, CDR1 LNHNV and CDR2 YYDKDF (reference sequence). The CDR3 consists of 14 residues. The CDR3 here is CATSRDGTAGEQYF. CDR3 coding DNA: TGTGCCACCAGCAGAGATGGTACCGCGGGGGAGCAGTACTTC.

In this sample, this clone turned up once. The rearrangement uses TRBV19 and TRBJ2-3; TRBD2 agrees at 9 bases. The ends lost 6 bases at V and 3 bases at J; junction bases unmatched: 7. The CDR3 loop spans 15 amino acids. CDR1 LNHDA and CDR2 SQIVND come from the germline V gene (reference sequence). The CDR3 loop reads CASRSFSGGTDTQYF. CDR3 DNA: TGTGCCAGTAGATCATTTAGCGGGGGAACAGATACGCAGTATTTT.